This passage covers 11 T cell receptor beta chains from one sample sequenced in a study of cytomegalovirus exposure and HLA in healthy donors. Clones were read by immunoSEQ multiplex PCR, and TCRdb kept only the in-frame ones, dropping some. The data hold some 140,000 clones, with approximately 87% observed a single time. The material sequenced was PBMCs. The receptor source for this set is a man younger than 35 in good health and CMV-seronegative.

The chain joins TRBV7-9 to TRBJ2-7; perhaps TRBD1 as D (6 bases). Germline loops: CDR1 SEHNR, CDR2 FQNEAQ (reference sequence). Trimming removed 5 bases from V and 2 bases from J, with 13 bases in between. This CDR3 region has 14 residues. As DNA, the CDR3 is TGTGCCAGCAGCAGTACAGGGATCGCCTACGAGCAGTACTTC. Translating gives CASSSTGIAYEQYF.

The rearrangement links TRBV18 to TRBJ2-7; unclear D gene. Germline V gene lookup returns CDR1 KGHSH and CDR2 LQKENI. Trimming left V 5 bases short and J 3 bases short, with 17 bases between. The CDR3 contains 15 residues. The CDR3 loop reads CASSGAERVGYEQYF. The CDR3 DNA sequence: TGTGCCAGCTCAGGCGCCGAACGGGTGGGCTACGAGCAGTACTTC.

The V and J genes are TRBV7-2 and TRBJ2-7, with D perhaps matching TRBD2 (6 bases). This CDR3 has 15 amino acids. V was pared by 5 bases and J by 3 bases, with 17 bases between. Per germline, CDR1 SGHTA and CDR2 FQGNSA. The CDR3 is CASSPLAVTYYEQYF. The CDR3 DNA reads TGTGCCAGCAGCCCCTTAGCGGTGACATACTACGAGCAGTACTTC.

This rearrangement joins TRBV7-8 to TRBJ1-1; D gene unclear. V shed 2 bases and J shed 1 base, with 5 bases lying between them. CDR1 and CDR2 from the germline V gene are SGHVS and FQNEAQ. There are 13 residues in the CDR3. CDR3 region: CASSLNQNTEAFF. CDR3 bases: TGTGCCAGCAGCTTAAATCAGAACACTGAAGCTTTCTTT. Full variable domain (rest looked up from reference TRBV7-8 and TRBJ1-1): GAGVSQSPRYKVAKRGQDVALRCDPISGHVSLFWYQQALGQGPEFLTYFQNEAQLDKSGLPSDRFFAERPEGSVSTLKIQRTQQEDSAVYLCASSLNQNTEAFFGQGTRLTVV.

The CDR3 nucleotides read TGCGCCAGCAGCTGGATGGGAGCGGGCGGGAATACGCAGTATTTT. It specifies CASSWMGAGGNTQYF. The V call is TRBV5-1, the J call TRBJ2-3; possibly TRBD2 for D (6 bases). Trimming took off 3 bases at V and 7 bases at J, with 18 bases between the two ends. This CDR3 spans 15 amino acids. The germline CDR1 and CDR2 sequences are SGHRS and YFSETQ.

The chain's CDR3 is CASSLYKSGGVYGYTF. The CDR3 nucleotides read TGTGCCAGCAGTTTATACAAGTCAGGGGGCGTCTATGGCTACACCTTC. The chain recombines TRBV27 with TRBJ1-2; 8 nucleotides align to TRBD1. Germline V gene data show CDR1 as MNHEY and CDR2 as SMNVEV (reference sequence). After removal of 1 base from V and 4 bases from J, the junction contained 8 bases not matched to a gene. The CDR3 length is 16 residues.

This clone was counted once. The chain combines TRBV4-2 with TRBJ1-5, with no clear D. Germline lookup yields CDR1 LGHNA and CDR2 YNFKEQ. There are 17 residues in the CDR3. V was clipped by 1 base and J by 0 bases, with 13 bases between them. CDR3 in amino acids: CASSQVFGSNSNQPQHF. The CDR3, as DNA: TGTGCCAGCAGCCAAGTTTTTGGGAGTAATAGCAATCAGCCCCAGCATTTT.

J is TRBJ2-3 and V is TRBV28, with 11 bases that match TRBD1. With 3 bases clipped from V and 1 base from J, the junction kept 0 bases outside the gene matches. Germline values: CDR1 MDHEN, CDR2 SYDVKM. The CDR3 loop spans 15 amino acids. CDR3 region: CASSLGQGGTDTQYF. The CDR3 nucleotides read TGTGCCAGCAGTTTGGGACAGGGGGGCACAGATACGCAGTATTTT.

The chain uses TRBV5-1 and TRBJ2-4; 8 positions agree with TRBD1. The germline V gene encodes CDR1 SGHRS and CDR2 YFSETQ. The junction had 8 bases not matched to a gene; V was cut back by 2 bases and J by 7 bases. The CDR3 covers 15 residues. This CDR3 reads CASSLGGQAGNIQYF. The CDR3 DNA follows: TGCGCCAGCAGCTTAGGGGGACAGGCCGGGAACATTCAGTACTTC.

This sequence joins TRBV19 and TRBJ2-7, with a possible D match to TRBD1 (6 bases). This CDR3 contains 13 residues. The germline V gene has CDR1 LNHDA and CDR2 SQIVND (reference sequence). V was pared by 6 bases and J by 5 bases, with 14 bases between. The CDR3: CASSQQGAHEQYF. CDR3 DNA sequence: TGTGCCAGTAGCCAACAGGGAGCTCACGAGCAGTACTTC.

CDR3 region: CASSLGRGAGELFF. CDR3 DNA: TGTGCCAGCAGCTTAGGGCGGGGTGCCGGGGAGCTGTTTTTT. The V and J genes are TRBV13 and TRBJ2-2; the D gene is possibly TRBD2 (6 bases). The CDR3 is 14 residues long. Germline CDR1 PRHDT, CDR2 FYEKMQ (reference sequence). V lost 0 bases, J lost 6 bases, and 8 bases lay in between.